The present T cell receptor (beta chain) was sequenced within a study of blood T cell repertoires in COVID-19. Study information: Spain, Italy and the United States supplied samples that represented acute and convalescent COVID-19. Sources were T cells, B-cell-depleted T cells, or PBMCs; the material itself was cDNA or gDNA.

Under the authors' procedure: Quantification of nucleated cells was approximated via reference gene primer amplification. Using immunoSEQ multiplex PCR, the repertoire was profiled, and TCRdb retains in-frame clones only, with some absent. V and J calls and clone size are those listed in that table; D and trimming were worked out from the DNA. The repertoire has around 320,000 clones, approximately 89% of them found once; the top ten carry about 7%. CDR1 is SGDLS and CDR2 is YYNGEE in the germline V gene. The trim removed 4 bases at V and 3 bases at J, leaving 12 bases unmatched. This CDR3 comprises 17 residues.

Sequences were obtained from peripheral blood. The receptor comes from a woman in her 30s who had recovered from COVID-19. The J gene is TRBJ1-2, the V gene TRBV9; TRBD1 aligns across 10 bases. CDR3 sequence: CASSSLKTGGLDYGYTF. The CDR3 DNA follows: TGTGCCAGCAGCTCGCTGAAGACAGGGGGCTTAGACTATGGCTACACCTTC. Looking up the rest from reference TRBV9 and TRBJ1-2 gives the full variable domain: DSGVTQTPKHLITATGQRVTLRCSPRSGDLSVYWYQQSLDQGLQFLIQYYNGEERAKGNILERFSAQQFPDLHSELNLSSLELGDSALYFCASSSLKTGGLDYGYTFGSGTRLTVV.